Sequencing of this TCR beta chain was carried out in a study of blood T cells in healthy people across ages. This clonotype was seen a handful of times. CDR3 length: 16 amino acids. With 5 bases removed from V and 0 bases from J, the gap between germline ends came to 14 bases. Germline V gives CDR1 SNHLY, CDR2 FYNNEI. A sample-barcoded 5' primer and a J-beta primer mix were used in a second PCR of roughly 6 to 11 cycles. MiXCR, run by TCRdb on the 5' RACE reads, gives a single entry per CDR3 protein. The sample consists of roughly 1.6 million distinct CDR3 sequences, 30% to 40% of them appearing once.

The sequencing sample was made of blood. This clonotype was sampled from a woman in her thirties in good health. This chain connects TRBV2 to TRBJ2-1, with D possibly being TRBD1 (6 bases). The CDR3 loop is CASSLSRGNSYNEQFF. CDR3 DNA sequence: TGTGCCAGCAGTTTATCCAGGGGAAACTCCTACAATGAGCAGTTCTTC.